This passage covers 12 T cell receptor beta chains from one sample sequenced in a study of beta chain features in type 1 diabetes. The authors reverse transcribed all of the isolated RNA, so sequencing captured expressed TCRB transcripts. Using immunoSEQ multiplex PCR, the repertoire was profiled, and TCRdb retains in-frame clones only, with some absent. The sample contains over 150,000 clones, approximately 13% of which appear only once. Material for sequencing was central memory CD4+ T cells from blood. These receptors were obtained from a woman under 30 in good health.

This clone appeared a few times. This chain uses TRBV7-9 with TRBJ2-1, with 8 bases aligning to TRBD2. V was pared by 5 bases and J by 7 bases, with 10 bases of the junction left unmatched. Germline lookup yields CDR1 SEHNR and CDR2 FQNEAQ (reference sequence). This CDR3 has 15 amino acids. This CDR3 is CASSRSSGLRNEQFF. DNA for the CDR3: TGTGCCAGCAGCCGATCTAGCGGGCTACGTAATGAGCAGTTCTTC.

The V and J genes are TRBV6-6 and TRBJ2-1, with a weak D call TRBD2 (5 bases). V gave up 7 bases and J gave up 4 bases, with 14 bases separating them. Germline CDR1 reads MNHNY; CDR2 reads SVGAGI (reference sequence). The CDR3 extends over 14 amino acids. The DNA of the CDR3 is TGTGCCAGCAATGATGAGCGGCTATACAATGAGCAGTTCTTC. Its protein is CASNDERLYNEQFF.

The chain uses TRBV4-3 and TRBJ2-3; 11 bases agree with TRBD2. This CDR3 contains 18 residues. Per the germline V gene, CDR1 is LGHNA and CDR2 is YSLEER. The ends lost 0 bases at V and 4 bases at J; junction bases unmatched: 9. CDR3 bases: TGCGCCAGCAGCCAAGATGGAGTAGCGGGAGGGAGGGCAGATACGCAGTATTTT. This gives the protein CASSQDGVAGGRADTQYF.

This clone was seen only a few times. The rearrangement uses TRBV6-6 and TRBJ2-2, with D possibly being TRBD2 (6 bases). The CDR3 totals 13 residues. Per the germline V gene, CDR1 is MNHNY and CDR2 is SVGAGI (reference sequence). Trimming took 5 bases from V and 13 from J, leaving 17 bases between them. The DNA of the CDR3 is TGTGCCAGCAGTCCCACGGGGGAATCAGTGCTGTTTTTT. This codes for CASSPTGESVLFF.

The chain couples TRBV6-6 to TRBJ2-1; 10 nucleotides align to TRBD2. Germline CDR1 and CDR2: MNHNY and SVGAGI (reference sequence). This CDR3 is 14 amino acids long. The ends lost 2 bases at V and 7 bases at J; junction bases unmatched: 2. The CDR3 bases are TGTGCCAGCAGTTACGGGACTAGCGCTAATGAGCAGTTCTTC. It is translated as CASSYGTSANEQFF.

This clone was detected only a few times. This chain joins TRBV29-1 and TRBJ2-2, with 12 nucleotides matching TRBD2. Germline lookup yields CDR1 SQVTM and CDR2 ANQGSEA. This CDR3 has 14 residues. V gave up 5 bases and J gave up 6 bases; unmatched junction bases: 4. The CDR3 reads CSVWPSGRAGELFF. DNA for the CDR3: TGCAGCGTTTGGCCTAGCGGGAGGGCCGGGGAGCTGTTTTTT.

The V and J genes are TRBV5-4 and TRBJ2-1; 9 bases are shared with TRBD1. V shed 5 bases and J 3 bases; nucleotides not matched to a gene: 3. The germline V gene has CDR1 SGHNT and CDR2 YYREEE (reference sequence). CDR3 length: 14 amino acids. CDR3 protein: CASRGDRDYNEQFF. CDR3 sequence (DNA): TGTGCCAGCAGGGGGGACAGGGACTACAATGAGCAGTTCTTC.

Written as DNA, the CDR3 is TGTGCCAGCAGCTTAGCGGAGGGGAGAGGCTATGGCTACACCTTC. Translated: CASSLAEGRGYGYTF. This chain connects TRBV7-2 to TRBJ1-2; D might be TRBD1 (5 bases). Germline CDR1 SGHTA, CDR2 FQGNSA. CDR3 size: 15 residues. V was cut by 0 bases and J by 4 bases, with 12 bases left in between.

V is TRBV6-4 and J is TRBJ2-2; D gene uncertain. Germline CDR1 and CDR2: MRHNA and SNTAGT. Trimming pared 5 bases from V and 4 bases from J, leaving 8 bases between. The CDR3 contains 13 residues. In DNA, the CDR3 is TGTGCCAGCAGTCATCCGGTCACCGGGGAGCTGTTTTTT. Translated: CASSHPVTGELFF.

This clone was picked up a small number of times. CDR3 DNA: TGTGCCAGCAGCCAAGTGACTAGCGGGAGTAAAGATACGCAGTATTTT. Amino acid sequence: CASSQVTSGSKDTQYF. This rearrangement joins TRBV4-2 to TRBJ2-3; 12 nucleotides agree with TRBD2. V lost 1 base and J lost 5; bases outside the gene matches: 4. This CDR3 has 16 residues. Germline loops: CDR1 LGHNA, CDR2 YNFKEQ.

In its sample, this clone was seen a few times. Germline and junction disagree at one end, which may indicate a read error. The chain uses TRBV7-7 and TRBJ2-5; TRBD1 agrees at 7 bases. Germline V gene data show CDR1 as SSHAT and CDR2 as FNYEAQ (reference sequence). This CDR3 spans 13 amino acids. The CDR3 DNA follows: TGTGCTAGCAGCCAGGGACAGCAAGAGACCCAGTACTTC. Its protein is CASSQGQQETQYF. Full variable domain (missing parts from reference TRBV7-7 and TRBJ2-5): GAGVSQSPRYKVTKRGQDVTLRCDPISSHATLYWYQQALGQGPEFLTYFNYEAQPDKSGLPSDRFSAERPEGSISTLTIQRTEQRDSAMYRCASSQGQQETQYFGPGTRLLVL.

In this sample, this clone turned up a few times. The V gene is TRBV5-1, the J gene TRBJ2-5; the D is unclear. This CDR3 spans 14 amino acids. V was shortened by 3 bases and J by 5 bases, with 14 bases between the two germline ends. The germline CDR1 and CDR2 sequences are SGHRS and YFSETQ. The CDR3 region has the DNA TGCGCCAGCAGCTCCTTCCTAGGTACGGAGACCCAGTACTTC. Protein: CASSSFLGTETQYF.